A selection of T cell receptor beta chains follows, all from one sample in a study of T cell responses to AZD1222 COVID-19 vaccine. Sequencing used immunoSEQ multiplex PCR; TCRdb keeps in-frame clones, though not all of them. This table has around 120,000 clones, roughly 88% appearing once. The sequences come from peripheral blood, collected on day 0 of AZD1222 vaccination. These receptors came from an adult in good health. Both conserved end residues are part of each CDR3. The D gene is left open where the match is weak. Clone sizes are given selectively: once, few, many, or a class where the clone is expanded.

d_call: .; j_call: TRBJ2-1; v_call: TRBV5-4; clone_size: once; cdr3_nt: TGTGCCAGCAGCTTGGTGGGGGCAGAGAATGAGCAGTTCTTC; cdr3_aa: CASSLVGAENEQFF
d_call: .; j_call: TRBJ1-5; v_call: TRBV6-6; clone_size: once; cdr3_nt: TGTGCCAGCAGTTACGCTGACAGCTTGAGCAATCAGCCCCAGCATTTT; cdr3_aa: CASSYADSLSNQPQHF
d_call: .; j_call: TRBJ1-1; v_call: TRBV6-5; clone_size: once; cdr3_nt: TGTGCCAGCAGTTACTGGGGGGCGCTGGACACTGAAGCTTTCTTT; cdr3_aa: CASSYWGALDTEAFF
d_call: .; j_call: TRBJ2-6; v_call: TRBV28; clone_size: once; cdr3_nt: TGTGCCAGCAACACACCCAGTACCGGGGCCAACGTCCTGACTTTC; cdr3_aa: CASNTPSTGANVLTF
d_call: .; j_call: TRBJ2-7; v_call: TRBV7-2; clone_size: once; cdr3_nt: TGTGCCAGCAGCTTATACATGTACGAGCAGTACTTC; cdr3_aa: CASSLYMYEQYF
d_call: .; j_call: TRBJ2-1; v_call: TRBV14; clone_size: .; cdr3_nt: TGTGCCAGCAGCCAAGGGGACGGCATTCAGTTCTTC; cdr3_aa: CASSQGDGIQFF
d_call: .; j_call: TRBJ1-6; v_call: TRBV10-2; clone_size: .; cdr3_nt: TGCGCCAGCAGCGAAGTGAATGTGGGGTCTACCCTCCACTTT; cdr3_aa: CASSEVNVGSTLHF
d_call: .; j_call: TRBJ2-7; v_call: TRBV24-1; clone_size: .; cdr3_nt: TGTGCCACCAGTGATTTTCTTTACTACGAGCAGTACTTC; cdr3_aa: CATSDFLYYEQYF
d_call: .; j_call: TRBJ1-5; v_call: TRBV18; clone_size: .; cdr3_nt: TGTGCCAGCTCACCACCGGCAGGGTCCTCAAATCAGCCCCAGCATTTT; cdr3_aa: CASSPPAGSSNQPQHF
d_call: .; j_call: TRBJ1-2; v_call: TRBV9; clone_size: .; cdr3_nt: TGTGCCAGCAGCGTACAGTCCGGGGGCTATGGCTACACCTTC; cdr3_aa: CASSVQSGGYGYTF
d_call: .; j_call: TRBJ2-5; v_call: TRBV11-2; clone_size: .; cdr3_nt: TGTGCCAGCAGCCAATATGGGGAGACCCAGTACTTC; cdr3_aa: CASSQYGETQYF
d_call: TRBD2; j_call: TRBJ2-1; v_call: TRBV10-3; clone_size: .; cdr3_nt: TGTGCCATCAGTGCCCCACTAGCGGGGGACAATGAGCAGTTCTTC; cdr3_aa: CAISAPLAGDNEQFF
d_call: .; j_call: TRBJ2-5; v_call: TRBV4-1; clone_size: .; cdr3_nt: TGCGCCAGCAGCCAAGACCAGGGGGGGACGGGGTTTCAAGAGACCCAGTACTTC; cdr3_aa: CASSQDQGGTGFQETQYF
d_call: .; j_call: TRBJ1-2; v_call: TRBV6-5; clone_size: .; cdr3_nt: TGTGCCAGCAGCGACAGACCTATTGGCTATGGCTACACCTTC; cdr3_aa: CASSDRPIGYGYTF
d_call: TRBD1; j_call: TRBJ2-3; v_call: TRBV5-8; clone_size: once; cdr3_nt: TGTGCCAGCAGCTCCAGGACAGGGCACACAGATACGCAGTATTTT; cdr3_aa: CASSSRTGHTDTQYF
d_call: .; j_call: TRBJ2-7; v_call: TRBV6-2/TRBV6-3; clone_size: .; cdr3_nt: TGTGCCAGCAGTTATGACAGACTCTACGAGCAGTACTTC; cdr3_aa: CASSYDRLYEQYF
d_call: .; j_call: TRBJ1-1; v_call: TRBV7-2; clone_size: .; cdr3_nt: TGTGCCAGCAGCTTAGCCCAGGAATCTGAAGCTTTCTTT; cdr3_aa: CASSLAQESEAFF
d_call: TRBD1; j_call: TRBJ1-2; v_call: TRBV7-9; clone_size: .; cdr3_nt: TGTGCCAGCAGCGAGGGGAGGGGGCTAACTAACTATGGCTACACCTTC; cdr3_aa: CASSEGRGLTNYGYTF
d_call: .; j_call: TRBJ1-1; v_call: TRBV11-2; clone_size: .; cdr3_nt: TGTGCCAGCAGCTTCAGGGAGACGGGGGGAGCTTTCTTT; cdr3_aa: CASSFRETGGAFF
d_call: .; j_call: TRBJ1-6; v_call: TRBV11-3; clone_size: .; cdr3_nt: TGTGCCAGCAGCTTAGATACTTATTCACCCCTCCACTTT; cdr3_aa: CASSLDTYSPLHF
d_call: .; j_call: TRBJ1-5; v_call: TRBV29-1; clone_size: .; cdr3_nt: TGCAGCGTTGGGCCAGGGGTGGATCAGCCCCAGCATTTT; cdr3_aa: CSVGPGVDQPQHF
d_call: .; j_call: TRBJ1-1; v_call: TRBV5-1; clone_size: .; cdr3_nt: TGCGCCAGCAGCTTGGGGTCGGCTAACACTGAAGCTTTCTTT; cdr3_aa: CASSLGSANTEAFF
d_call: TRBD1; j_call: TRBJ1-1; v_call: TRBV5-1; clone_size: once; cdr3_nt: TGCGCCAGCAGCTTGCCCAAGCCGGGACAGGGATACACTGAAGCTTTCTTT; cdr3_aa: CASSLPKPGQGYTEAFF
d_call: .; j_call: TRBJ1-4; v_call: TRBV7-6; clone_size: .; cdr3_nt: TGTGCCAGCAGCTCGTTAAATGAAAAACTGTTTTTT; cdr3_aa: CASSSLNEKLFF
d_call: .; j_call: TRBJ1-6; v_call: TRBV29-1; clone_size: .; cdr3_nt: TGCAGCGTTCAGACCGAGGGAGGCGGTTCACCCCTCCACTTT; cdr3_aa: CSVQTEGGGSPLHF
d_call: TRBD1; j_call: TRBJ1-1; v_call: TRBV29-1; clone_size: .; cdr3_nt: TGCAGCGTTGCCGGGACAGGATGGGGGACTGAAGCTTTCTTT; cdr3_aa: CSVAGTGWGTEAFF
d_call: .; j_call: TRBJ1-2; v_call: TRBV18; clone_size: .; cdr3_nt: TGTGCCAGCTCACCGCAGGACACCAACTATGGCTACACCTTC; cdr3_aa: CASSPQDTNYGYTF
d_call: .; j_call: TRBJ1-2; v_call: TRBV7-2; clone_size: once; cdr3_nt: TGTGCCAGCAGCTTAGTTGACAGCAGCTATGGCTACACCTTC; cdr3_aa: CASSLVDSSYGYTF
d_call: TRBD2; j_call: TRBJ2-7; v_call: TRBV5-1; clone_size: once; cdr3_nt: TGCGCCAGCAGCTTAGCCGGGACTAGCTCTTACGAGCAGTACTTC; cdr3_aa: CASSLAGTSSYEQYF
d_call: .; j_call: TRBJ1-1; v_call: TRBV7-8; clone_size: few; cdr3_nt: TGTGCCAGCAGCTTAGAAAGGGACACTGAAGCTTTCTTT; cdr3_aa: CASSLERDTEAFF
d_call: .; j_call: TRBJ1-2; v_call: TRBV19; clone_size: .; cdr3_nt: TGTGCCAGTAGTCTAAGGGTGTCAAATGGCTACACCTTC; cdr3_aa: CASSLRVSNGYTF
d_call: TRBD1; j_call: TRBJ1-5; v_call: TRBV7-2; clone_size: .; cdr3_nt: TGTGCCACCAGAGGACAGGGGAATCAGCCCCAGCATTTT; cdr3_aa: CATRGQGNQPQHF
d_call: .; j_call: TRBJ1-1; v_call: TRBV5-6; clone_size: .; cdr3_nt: TGTGCCAGCAGCTTTACACAGGGGAACACTGAAGCTTTCTTT; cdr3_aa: CASSFTQGNTEAFF
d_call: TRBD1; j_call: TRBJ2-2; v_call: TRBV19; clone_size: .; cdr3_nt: TGTGCCAGTAGATCAGGGGGCAACACCGGGGAGCTGTTTTTT; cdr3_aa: CASRSGGNTGELFF
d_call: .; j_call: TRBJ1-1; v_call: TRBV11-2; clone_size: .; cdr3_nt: TGTGCCAGCAGCTTAGGGTTGACGGAAAAGAACACTGAAGCTTTCTTT; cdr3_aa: CASSLGLTEKNTEAFF
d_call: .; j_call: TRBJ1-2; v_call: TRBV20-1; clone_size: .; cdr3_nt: TGCAGTGCCATCCGGCGGGATGGCTACACCTTC; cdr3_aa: CSAIRRDGYTF
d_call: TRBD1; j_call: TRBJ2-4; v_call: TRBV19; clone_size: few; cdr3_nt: TGTGCCAGTAGCCCGGCTTGGACAGGGAAAAACATTCAGTACTTC; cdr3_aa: CASSPAWTGKNIQYF
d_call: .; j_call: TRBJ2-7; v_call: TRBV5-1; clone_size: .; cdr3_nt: TGCGCCAGCAGCCCTTCAGGGGGGCTTTACGAGCAGTACTTC; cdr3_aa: CASSPSGGLYEQYF
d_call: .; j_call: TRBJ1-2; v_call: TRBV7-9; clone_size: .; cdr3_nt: TGTGCCAGCAGCCGAGGGACCTATGGCTACACCTTC; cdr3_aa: CASSRGTYGYTF
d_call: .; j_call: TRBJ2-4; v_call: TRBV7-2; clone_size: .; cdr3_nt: TGTGCCAGCAGCTTAAACGGAGGGGCCGTAGCCAAAAACATTCAGTACTTC; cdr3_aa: CASSLNGGAVAKNIQYF